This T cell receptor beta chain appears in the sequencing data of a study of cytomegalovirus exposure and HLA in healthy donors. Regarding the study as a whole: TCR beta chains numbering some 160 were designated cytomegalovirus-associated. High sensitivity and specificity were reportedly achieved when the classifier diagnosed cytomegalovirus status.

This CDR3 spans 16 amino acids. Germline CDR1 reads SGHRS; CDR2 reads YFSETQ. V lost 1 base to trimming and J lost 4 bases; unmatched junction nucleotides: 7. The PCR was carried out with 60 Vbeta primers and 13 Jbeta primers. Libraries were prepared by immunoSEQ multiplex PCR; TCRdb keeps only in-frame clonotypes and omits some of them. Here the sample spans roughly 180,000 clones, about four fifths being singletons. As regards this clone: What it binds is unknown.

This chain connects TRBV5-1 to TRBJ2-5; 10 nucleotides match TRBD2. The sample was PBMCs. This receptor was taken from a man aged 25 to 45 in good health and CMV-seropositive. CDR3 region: CASSLRLAGAAETQYF. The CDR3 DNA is TGCGCCAGCAGCTTGCGGCTAGCGGGGGCCGCAGAGACCCAGTACTTC.